The 12 T cell receptor beta chains below come from one sample, sequenced in a study of T cell changes during pregnancy in multiple sclerosis (dated by TCRdb to between 2019 and 2020). Libraries were prepared through the immunoSEQ multiplex PCR assay. The source is immuneACCESS, and TCRdb retained only in-frame sequences with V and J called. Part of the clones is not carried over; for the studies checked, unresolved V genes explain less than half of this, and the remainder is unexplained. This sample lists fewer than 65,000 clones; 75% to 95% were detected once. The ten largest clones add up to about 2% of the sample. The specimen was peripheral blood, collected in the third trimester of pregnancy. The receptor source for this set is a female donor in good health, enrolled as a control in a pregnancy study.

The chain recombines TRBV7-9 with TRBJ2-1; maybe TRBD2 (6 bases). V was pared by 0 bases and J by 8 bases, with 14 bases between. CDR3 length: 15 residues. CDR1 is SEHNR and CDR2 is FQNEAQ in the germline V gene (reference sequence). Written as DNA, the CDR3 is TGTGCCAGCAGCTTAGCACTAGCTTTAAGGGATGAGCAGTTCTTC. Protein sequence: CASSLALALRDEQFF.

V gene TRBV6-5 combines with J gene TRBJ1-5; 8 bases match TRBD1. Germline V gene sequence: CDR1 MNHEY, CDR2 SVGAGI. The CDR3 is 15 residues long. The trim removed 6 bases at V and 3 bases at J, leaving 7 bases unmatched. The CDR3 DNA is TGTGCCAGCAGCTTAGGACAGGGATTCAATCAGCCCCAGCATTTT. Its translation is CASSLGQGFNQPQHF.

The rearrangement links TRBV6-1 to TRBJ2-5; D ambiguous. The CDR3 has 14 amino acids. CDR1 and CDR2 (germline): MNHNS, SASEGT. The V end was cut by 4 bases, the J end by 0 bases, with 9 bases between. DNA for the CDR3: TGTGCCAGCAGTGTCCAGGCGTACCAAGAGACCCAGTACTTC. It is translated as CASSVQAYQETQYF.

This clone was picked up one time. The DNA of the CDR3 is TGTGCCAGCAGGGTGGCGGGAGTATGGGAGACCCAGTACTTC. It is translated as CASRVAGVWETQYF. The genes are TRBV28 and TRBJ2-5, with 7 bases matching TRBD2. CDR3 length: 14 residues. Germline V gene data show CDR1 as MDHEN and CDR2 as SYDVKM. Trimming removed 6 bases from V and 5 bases from J; junction bases left unmatched: 9.

The genes are TRBV5-4 and TRBJ2-4, with no clear D. CDR1 is SGHNT and CDR2 is YYREEE in the germline V gene (reference sequence). The ends were cut back, 0 bases at V and 3 bases at J, with 4 bases in the middle. CDR3 length: 13 amino acids. CDR3 in DNA: TGTGCCAGCAGCTTGGACTACAAAAACATTCAGTACTTC. Protein product: CASSLDYKNIQYF.

This clone was recorded once. The chain carries TRBV28 and TRBJ1-2, with D possibly TRBD1 on 6 matching bases. Trimming left V 6 bases short and J 5 bases short, with 13 bases between. The CDR3 loop spans 13 amino acids. Per the germline V gene, CDR1 is MDHEN and CDR2 is SYDVKM. CDR3 residues: CASRDSRGYGYTF. In DNA, the CDR3 is TGTGCCAGCAGGGACAGCAGGGGTTATGGCTACACCTTC.

The chain employs TRBV19 and TRBJ2-3; TRBD2 aligns across 8 bases. V shed 5 bases and J 0 bases; nucleotides not matched to a gene: 4. The CDR3 sequence is 15 residues long. Germline values: CDR1 LNHDA, CDR2 SQIVND (reference sequence). CDR3 DNA sequence: TGTGCCAGTAGTTCTTCTAGCGGGAGCACAGATACGCAGTATTTT. As protein: CASSSSSGSTDTQYF.

The chain uses TRBV6-1 and TRBJ2-1, with 7 bases matching TRBD2. V shed 2 bases, J shed 8 bases, and the junction held 6 bases outside the gene matches. The germline gives CDR1 MNHNS, CDR2 SASEGT. The CDR3 is 14 amino acids. The CDR3 loop reads CASSETLGLDEQFF. In nucleotides, the CDR3 is TGTGCCAGCAGTGAAACTTTAGGACTAGATGAGCAGTTCTTC.

The J gene is TRBJ2-7, the V gene TRBV2; 9 bases are shared with TRBD2. V lost 8 bases and J lost 3; bases outside the gene matches: 5. This CDR3 is built from 13 residues. Germline assignment: CDR1 SNHLY and CDR2 FYNNEI. CDR3 DNA: TGTGCCAGCCTAGCGGGGAAACTCTACGAGCAGTACTTC. It specifies CASLAGKLYEQYF.

This chain uses TRBV2 with TRBJ2-7; the D is unclear. This CDR3 region has 13 residues. The ends were cut back, 6 bases at V and 0 bases at J, with 9 bases in the middle. Germline CDR1 SNHLY, CDR2 FYNNEI. The CDR3 loop reads CASRPPGSYEQYF. For the CDR3, the DNA is TGTGCCAGCAGGCCCCCCGGCTCCTACGAGCAGTACTTC.

CDR3 sequence reads: CASTGDGDYEQYF. The CDR3 coding sequence is TGTGCCAGCACAGGGGATGGTGACTACGAGCAGTACTTC. The V gene is TRBV2, the J gene TRBJ2-7; D perhaps matches TRBD1 (6 bases). The CDR3 sequence is 13 residues long. V lost 7 bases, J lost 3 bases, and 13 bases lay in between. The germline V gene encodes CDR1 SNHLY and CDR2 FYNNEI.

The chain has TRBV21-1 and TRBJ1-2; TRBD1, as called in the table, went unchecked against the DNA. TRBV21-1 is a pseudogene segment. The CDR3 has 16 amino acids. CDR3 protein: CASSKHQGRAQDGYTF. CDR3 nucleotide sequence: TGTGCCAGCAGCAAGCACCAGGGTAGGGCCCAAGATGGCTACACCTTC.